These T cell receptor beta chains were read from a single sample in a study of low-dose radiotherapy and immunotherapy resistance in tumors. MiXCR, applied by TCRdb to the reads, yields one record per CDR3 protein. In the table there are about 60,000 distinct CDR3 sequences, less than 25% of which are singletons. The source material was PBMCs, sampled before treatment. The receptors come from a male donor with prostate cancer. Both conserved end residues are part of each CDR3. The D gene is left open where the match is weak. Only some rows state a clone size, as once, few, many or a class for expanded clones.

TRBV15	14	-	TRBJ2-7	-	CATRQGLSSYEQYF	TGTGCCACCAGGCAGGGGTTATCCTCCTACGAGCAGTACTTC
TRBV5-6	14	-	TRBJ1-4	-	CASSLYGVGEKLFF	TGTGCCAGCAGCTTGTACGGGGTTGGCGAAAAACTGTTTTTT
TRBV11-3	14	-	TRBJ2-3	many	CASSFNPGTDTQYF	TGTGCCAGCAGCTTCAACCCGGGCACAGATACGCAGTATTTT
TRBV19	16	-	TRBJ1-1	many	CASGDRNGGVNTEAFF	TGTGCCAGCGGAGATCGGAATGGGGGCGTGAACACTGAAGCTTTCTTT
TRBV20-1	14	-	TRBJ1-6	many	CSASRGKGNSPLHF	TGCAGTGCTAGCCGGGGGAAGGGGAATTCACCCCTCCACTTT
TRBV4-1	15	TRBD1	TRBJ1-2	many	CASSEQGSANYGYTF	TGCGCCAGCAGCGAACAGGGGTCGGCTAACTATGGCTACACCTTC
TRBV12-3/TRBV12-4	11	-	TRBJ1-4	many	CASGRGAKLFF	TGTGCCAGCGGGAGGGGCGCAAAACTGTTTTTT
TRBV12-3/TRBV12-4	15	-	TRBJ1-4	many	CASSLGADFNEKLFF	TGTGCCAGCAGTTTAGGGGCGGATTTTAATGAAAAACTGTTTTTT
TRBV4-1	16	-	TRBJ2-1	many	CASSHVGLSSYNEQFF	TGCGCCAGCAGCCACGTTGGACTAAGCTCCTACAATGAGCAGTTCTTC
TRBV12-3/TRBV12-4	12	-	TRBJ1-2	many	CASSLAGHGYTF	TGTGCCAGCAGTTTGGCAGGGCATGGCTACACCTTC
TRBV6-2/TRBV6-3	16	-	TRBJ2-4	many	CASTLSHLLAKNIQYF	TGTGCCAGCACCTTGAGTCATTTGCTGGCCAAAAACATTCAGTACTTC
TRBV12-3/TRBV12-4	12	-	TRBJ1-1	many	CASSLLGGRAFF	TGTGCCAGCAGTTTACTGGGGGGGCGAGCTTTCTTT
TRBV2	16	TRBD2	TRBJ2-5	many	CASSEGLAPYQETQYF	TGTGCCAGCAGTGAAGGACTAGCGCCGTACCAAGAGACCCAGTACTTC
TRBV6-2/TRBV6-3	13	-	TRBJ2-1	-	CASRRSSYNEQFF	TGTGCCAGCAGAAGAAGCTCCTACAATGAGCAGTTCTTC
TRBV10-1	14	-	TRBJ2-3	many	CASSPGLTTDTQYF	TGCGCCAGCAGCCCGGGACTGACCACAGATACGCAGTATTTT
TRBV7-2	20	-	TRBJ1-5	many	CASSLARGGEGYLGYQPQHF	TGTGCCAGCAGCTTAGCGCGTGGGGGTGAGGGGTATCTGGGGTATCAGCCCCAGCATTTT
TRBV21-1	15	-	TRBJ1-2	many	CASSKSPGLNYGYTF	TGTGCCAGCAGCAAATCCCCAGGGTTAAACTATGGCTACACCTTC
TRBV6-6	14	-	TRBJ1-2	many	CASRHKGGGGGYTF	TGTGCCAGCAGACACAAGGGGGGAGGTGGGGGCTACACCTTC
TRBV27	12	TRBD1	TRBJ2-5	few	CASSPQGETQYF	TGTGCCAGCAGTCCACAGGGGGAGACCCAGTACTTC
TRBV7-8	16	-	TRBJ2-3	-	CASRNPGLTKTDTQYF	TGTGCCAGCAGAAACCCGGGACTTACTAAAACAGATACGCAGTATTTT
TRBV5-8	16	TRBD2	TRBJ2-1	-	CASSLVSGGTSNEQFF	TGTGCCAGCAGCCTGGTTAGCGGGGGGACCTCCAATGAGCAGTTCTTC
TRBV12-3/TRBV12-4	15	-	TRBJ2-1	many	CASSLRSGSYNEQFF	TGTGCCAGCAGTTTAAGGTCGGGCTCCTACAATGAGCAGTTCTTC
TRBV20-1	14	-	TRBJ2-7	many	CSAISHGAPYEQYF	TGCAGTGCCATATCCCATGGGGCCCCCTACGAGCAGTACTTC
TRBV14	16	-	TRBJ2-2	many	CASSKGTPSSTGELFF	TGTGCCAGCAGCAAAGGGACACCGAGTAGCACCGGGGAGCTGTTTTTT
TRBV9	14	-	TRBJ2-1	-	CASSGWRAPNEQFF	TGTGCCAGCAGCGGGTGGCGGGCACCCAATGAGCAGTTCTTC
TRBV10-3	15	TRBD1	TRBJ2-5	many	CAISPGTVVRETQYF	TGTGCCATCAGTCCCGGGACAGTGGTCCGAGAGACCCAGTACTTC
TRBV5-1	18	-	TRBJ2-1	-	CASSRFAGAGRIDNEQFF	TGCGCCAGCAGCCGATTTGCAGGGGCCGGACGCATAGACAATGAGCAGTTCTTC
TRBV6-4	14	-	TRBJ1-2	-	CASSDRALNYGYTF	TGTGCCAGCAGTGATAGAGCGTTAAACTATGGCTACACCTTC
TRBV7-9	15	TRBD1	TRBJ2-5	many	CASSLAEGGLETQYF	TGTGCCAGCAGCTTAGCGGAAGGGGGCCTGGAGACCCAGTACTTC
TRBV3-1	16	TRBD2	TRBJ2-2	many	CASSQDHRAGAGELFF	TGTGCCAGCAGCCAAGATCACCGCGCGGGAGCCGGGGAGCTGTTTTTT
TRBV6-1	15	TRBD1	TRBJ1-2	-	CASTREGAGGYGYTF	TGTGCCAGCACTCGAGAGGGGGCGGGGGGCTATGGCTACACCTTC
TRBV5-1	16	TRBD1	TRBJ2-7	few	CASSRDRGSSSYEQYF	TGCGCCAGCAGCAGAGACAGGGGGTCCAGCTCCTACGAGCAGTACTTC
TRBV11-2	15	-	TRBJ1-1	many	CASSLSSAGSTEAFF	TGTGCCAGCAGCTTATCCAGCGCAGGTAGCACTGAAGCTTTCTTT
TRBV19	16	TRBD1	TRBJ1-5	many	CASSAWDRGSNQPQHF	TGTGCCAGTAGTGCCTGGGACAGGGGGAGCAATCAGCCCCAGCATTTT
TRBV7-8	16	TRBD2	TRBJ2-7	many	CASSTLAAGATDEQYF	TGTGCCAGCAGCACCCTAGCGGCGGGAGCGACCGACGAGCAGTACTTC
TRBV5-1	14	TRBD2	TRBJ2-7	-	CASSSLAGGHEQYF	TGCGCCAGCAGCTCCCTAGCGGGGGGGCACGAGCAGTACTTC
TRBV19	15	TRBD1	TRBJ2-5	many	CASNRQGWNQETQYF	TGTGCCAGTAATCGACAGGGTTGGAATCAAGAGACCCAGTACTTC
TRBV5-1	16	TRBD1	TRBJ2-7	-	CASSPEGQGTPYEQYF	TGCGCCAGCAGCCCGGAGGGACAGGGGACCCCCTACGAGCAGTACTTC
TRBV27	16	-	TRBJ2-3	many	CASSLGLGASTDTQYF	TGTGCCAGCAGTTTGGGTCTGGGGGCAAGCACAGATACGCAGTATTTT
TRBV6-2/TRBV6-3	15	TRBD1	TRBJ2-6	-	CASRRQGLGANVLTF	TGTGCCAGCAGACGACAGGGGTTAGGGGCCAACGTCCTGACTTTC
TRBV20-1	13	TRBD1	TRBJ1-1	many	CSAPDRGMAEAFF	TGCAGTGCCCCGGACAGGGGAATGGCTGAAGCTTTCTTT
TRBV5-1	14	TRBD1	TRBJ2-4	few	CASSSDRATNIQYF	TGCGCCAGCAGTTCAGACAGGGCGACGAACATTCAGTACTTC
TRBV7-2	14	-	TRBJ2-2	many	CASGLGQYTGELFF	TGTGCCAGCGGACTGGGTCAATACACCGGGGAGCTGTTTTTT
TRBV29-1	14	TRBD1	TRBJ1-2	many	CSVAPTGANYGYTF	TGCAGCGTTGCCCCTACAGGGGCTAACTATGGCTACACCTTC
TRBV19	15	TRBD1	TRBJ2-2	many	CASKRTGLRTGELFF	TGTGCCAGCAAGAGGACAGGGCTCCGAACCGGGGAGCTGTTTTTT
TRBV28	13	-	TRBJ2-2	many	CASRWGNTGELFF	TGTGCCAGCAGGTGGGGGAACACCGGGGAGCTGTTTTTT
TRBV9	16	-	TRBJ2-1	-	CASSVEVMGRHNEQFF	TGTGCCAGCAGCGTAGAGGTGATGGGGCGGCACAATGAGCAGTTCTTC
TRBV27	15	-	TRBJ1-1	few	CASGPGIAANTEAFF	TGTGCCAGCGGCCCAGGGATTGCCGCGAACACTGAAGCTTTCTTT
TRBV4-1	16	TRBD1	TRBJ2-5	many	CASSQVLAGGQETQYF	TGCGCCAGCAGCCAAGTTTTGGCAGGGGGCCAAGAGACCCAGTACTTC
TRBV5-1	13	-	TRBJ2-7	many	CASSLGPLDEQYF	TGCGCCAGCAGCTTGGGTCCACTTGACGAGCAGTACTTC
TRBV6-2/TRBV6-3	18	-	TRBJ1-5	-	CASSEQGASGQPQHFFFF	-
TRBV15	15	TRBD1	TRBJ2-5	-	CATSARQGAGETQYF	TGTGCCACCAGCGCACGACAGGGGGCCGGGGAGACCCAGTACTTC
TRBV29-1	13	TRBD1	TRBJ2-1	many	CSVDDRGLSEQFF	TGCAGCGTTGACGACAGGGGTTTAAGCGAGCAGTTCTTC